This T cell receptor (beta chain) emerged from a study of chemoradiotherapy in HPV16-positive cancers (dated by TCRdb to about 2022). Background for the entire study: Candidate HPV-specific T-cell clones and common TCR motifs were defined through functional T-cell assays on cells from a couple of HPV16-positive patients. Next, the candidate HPV-specific TCRs and motifs were followed in TCR repertoires from about 90 patients with HPV-related cancers. The study asked whether T-cell immunity against the HPV oncoproteins E6 and E7 changes during chemoradiotherapy and whether it affects survival. The investigation overall reported the following: Among HPV16-positive patients, expansion of HPV-responsive T cells during chemoradiotherapy was associated with better recurrence-free survival. The functional definition of HPV-specific T cells was derived from only a couple of HPV16-positive patients, and the survival association was reported for HPV16-positive patients. Expansion of candidate HPV-specific clones and E7-related TCR motifs was observed in the tumor microenvironment during treatment, whereas no such expansion was observed for non-HPV-specific T cells.

Receptor libraries were prepared by the immunoSEQ multiplex PCR assay. This is the immuneACCESS table as TCRdb keeps it, with only in-frame sequences that have V and J called. A part of the clones is gone; compared with another copy, unresolved V genes explain less than half, and the rest is unexplained. For this sample there are about 16,000 clones; roughly 86% appear just once. The top ten clonotypes cover about 2.4% of the sample. As regards this clone: What antigen it recognizes has not been identified. Base quality data are lacking; no much larger clone is found one base away.

V lost 6 bases and J lost 9 bases, and the count of bases not matched to a germline gene is 8. Sequences LNHDA (CDR1) and SQIVND (CDR2) are obtained from the germline V gene (reference sequence). The CDR3 numbers 13 residues from cysteine through phenylalanine. Only the CDR3 part of the read is kept: 39 bases, read in frame from the first base. Repertoires were sampled multiple times during chemoradiotherapy, which allowed clonal expansion in the tumor microenvironment to be followed. In this chain, TRBV19 is recombined with TRBJ2-3, with 8 bases aligning to TRBD1. This clonotype originated in a human donor with HPV-associated anogenital cancer. The specimen comprised blood, sampled from a patient who underwent chemoradiotherapy. The CDR3 sequence is CASRLAGGETQYF. The DNA sequence is as follows: TGTGCCAGTAGGTTGGCAGGGGGCGAAACGCAGTATTTT. The full variable domain, completed from the reference TRBV19 and TRBJ2-3 proteins outside the CDR3, reads DGGITQSPKYLFRKEGQNVTLSCEQNLNHDAMYWYRQDPGQGLRLIYYSQIVNDFQKGDIAEGYSVSREKKESFPLTVTSAQKNPTAFYLCASRLAGGETQYFGPGTRLTVL.